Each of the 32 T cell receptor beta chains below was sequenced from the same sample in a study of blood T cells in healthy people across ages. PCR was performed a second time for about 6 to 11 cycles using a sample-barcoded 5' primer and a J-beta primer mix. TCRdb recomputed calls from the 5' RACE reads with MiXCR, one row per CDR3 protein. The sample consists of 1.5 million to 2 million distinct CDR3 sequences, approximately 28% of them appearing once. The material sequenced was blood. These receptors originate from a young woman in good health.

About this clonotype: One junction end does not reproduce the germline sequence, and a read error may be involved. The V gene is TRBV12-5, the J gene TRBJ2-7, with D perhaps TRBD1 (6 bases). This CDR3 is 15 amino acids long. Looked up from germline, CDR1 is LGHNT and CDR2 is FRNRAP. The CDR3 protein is CSSGFRKGVPYEQYF. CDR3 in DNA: TGTTCTAGTGGTTTCCGAAAGGGGGTCCCCTACGAGCAGTACTTC. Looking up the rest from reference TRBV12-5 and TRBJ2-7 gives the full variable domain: DARVTQTPRHKVTEMGQEVTMRCQPILGHNTVFWYRQTMMQGLELLAYFRNRAPLDDSGMPKDRFSAEMPDATLATLKIQPSEPRDSAVYFCSSGFRKGVPYEQYFGPGTRLTVT.

As DNA, the CDR3 is TGTGCCTGCGCCCGGGACAGGGTAGGCAATGAGCAGTTCTTC. The encoded protein is CACARDRVGNEQFF. The chain combines TRBV3-1 with TRBJ2-1, with 9 bases matching TRBD1. J gave up 6 bases and V 11 bases, and 11 bases lay outside the gene matches. The CDR3 is 14 amino acids. Germline loops: CDR1 LGHDT, CDR2 YNNKEL (reference sequence).

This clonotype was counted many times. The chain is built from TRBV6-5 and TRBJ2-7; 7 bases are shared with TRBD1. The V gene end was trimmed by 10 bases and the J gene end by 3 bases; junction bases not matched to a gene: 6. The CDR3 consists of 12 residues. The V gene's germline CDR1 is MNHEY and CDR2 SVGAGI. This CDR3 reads CATRQGRYEQYF. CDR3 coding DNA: TGTGCCACAAGACAGGGCCGCTACGAGCAGTACTTC.

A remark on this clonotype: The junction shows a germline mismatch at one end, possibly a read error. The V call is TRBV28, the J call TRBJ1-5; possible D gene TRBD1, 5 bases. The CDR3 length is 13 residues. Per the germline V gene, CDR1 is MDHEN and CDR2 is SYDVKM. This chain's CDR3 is CASISRGNQPQHF. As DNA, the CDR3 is TGTGCTAGCATTAGTCGGGGGAATCAGCCCCAGCATTTT.

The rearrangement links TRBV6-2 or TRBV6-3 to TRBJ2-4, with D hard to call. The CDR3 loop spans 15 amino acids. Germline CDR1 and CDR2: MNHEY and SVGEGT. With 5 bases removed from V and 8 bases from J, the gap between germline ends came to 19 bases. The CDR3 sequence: CASSPISYQAYIQYF. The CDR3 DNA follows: TGTGCCAGCAGTCCGATTAGCTACCAGGCGTACATTCAGTACTTC.

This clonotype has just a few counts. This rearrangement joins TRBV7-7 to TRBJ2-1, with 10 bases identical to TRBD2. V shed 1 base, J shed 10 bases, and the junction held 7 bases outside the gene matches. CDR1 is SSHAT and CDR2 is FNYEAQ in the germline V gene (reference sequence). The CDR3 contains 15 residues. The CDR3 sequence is CASSLDLAGAGEQFF. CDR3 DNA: TGTGCCAGCAGCTTAGATCTAGCGGGAGCCGGCGAGCAGTTCTTC.

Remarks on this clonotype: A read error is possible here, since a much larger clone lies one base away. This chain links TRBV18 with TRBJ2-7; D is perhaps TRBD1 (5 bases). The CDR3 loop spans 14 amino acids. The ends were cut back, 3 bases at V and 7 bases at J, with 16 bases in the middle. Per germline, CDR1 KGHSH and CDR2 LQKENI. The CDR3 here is CASSPATENREQYF. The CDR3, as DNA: TGTGCCAGCTCACCTGCGACAGAGAATCGAGAGCAGTACTTC.

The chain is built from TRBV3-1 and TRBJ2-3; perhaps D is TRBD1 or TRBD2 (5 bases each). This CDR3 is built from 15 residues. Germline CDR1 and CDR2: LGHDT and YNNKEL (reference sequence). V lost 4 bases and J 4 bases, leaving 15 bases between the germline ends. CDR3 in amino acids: CASSPGTAGPDTQYF. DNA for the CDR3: TGTGCCAGCAGCCCCGGGACGGCCGGACCAGATACGCAGTATTTT.

The CDR3, as DNA: TGCGCCAGCAGCTTGGGAGGGCAGTTAAATTCACCCCTCCACTTT. The encoded protein is CASSLGGQLNSPLHF. V gene TRBV5-1 combines with J gene TRBJ1-6; unclear D gene. CDR3 length: 15 residues. Trimming removed 0 bases at V and 7 bases at J, with 11 bases between. Germline V gene lookup returns CDR1 SGHRS and CDR2 YFSETQ.

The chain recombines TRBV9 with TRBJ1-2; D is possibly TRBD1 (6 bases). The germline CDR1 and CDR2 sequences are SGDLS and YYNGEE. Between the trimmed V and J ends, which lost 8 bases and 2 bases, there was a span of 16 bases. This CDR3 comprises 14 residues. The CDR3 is CASKRGDLNYGYTF. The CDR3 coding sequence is TGTGCCAGTAAAAGGGGGGACTTAAACTATGGCTACACCTTC.

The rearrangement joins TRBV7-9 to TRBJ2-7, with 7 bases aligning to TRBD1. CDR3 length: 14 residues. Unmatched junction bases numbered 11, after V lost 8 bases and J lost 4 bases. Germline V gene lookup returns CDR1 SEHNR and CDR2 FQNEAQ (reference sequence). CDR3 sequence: CASGDSATGYEQYF. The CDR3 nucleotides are TGTGCCAGCGGGGACAGTGCGACTGGATACGAGCAGTACTTC.

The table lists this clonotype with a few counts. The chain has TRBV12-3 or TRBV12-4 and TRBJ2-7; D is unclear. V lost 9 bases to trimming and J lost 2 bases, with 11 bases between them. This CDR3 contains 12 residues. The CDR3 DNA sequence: TGTGCCAGTAAGACTGGGCCCTACGAGCAGTACTTC. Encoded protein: CASKTGPYEQYF.

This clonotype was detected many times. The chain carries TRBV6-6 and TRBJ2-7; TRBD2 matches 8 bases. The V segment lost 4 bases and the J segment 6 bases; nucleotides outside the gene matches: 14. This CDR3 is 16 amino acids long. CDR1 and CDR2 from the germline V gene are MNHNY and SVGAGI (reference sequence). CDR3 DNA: TGTGCCAGCAGTTCGGGTCCGGGACTAGGATTCGGCGAGCAGTACTTC. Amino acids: CASSSGPGLGFGEQYF.

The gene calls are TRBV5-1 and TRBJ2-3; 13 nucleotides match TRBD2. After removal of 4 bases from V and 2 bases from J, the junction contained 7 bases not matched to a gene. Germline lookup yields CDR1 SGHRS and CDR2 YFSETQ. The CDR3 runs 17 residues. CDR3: CASSAGLAGLDTDTQYF. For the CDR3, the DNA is TGCGCCAGCAGCGCGGGACTAGCGGGACTAGACACAGATACGCAGTATTTT.

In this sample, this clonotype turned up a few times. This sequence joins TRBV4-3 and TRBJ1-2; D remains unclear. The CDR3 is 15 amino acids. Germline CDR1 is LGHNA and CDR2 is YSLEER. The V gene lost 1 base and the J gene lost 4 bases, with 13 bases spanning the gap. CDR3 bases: TGCGCCAGCAGCCAAGTTAAATCCACTCTCTATGGCTACACCTTC. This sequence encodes CASSQVKSTLYGYTF.

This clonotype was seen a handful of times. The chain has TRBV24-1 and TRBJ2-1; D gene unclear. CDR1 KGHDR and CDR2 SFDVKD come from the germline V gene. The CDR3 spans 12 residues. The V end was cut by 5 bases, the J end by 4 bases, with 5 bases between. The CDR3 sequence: CATSGAYNEQFF. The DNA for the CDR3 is TGTGCCACCAGTGGAGCTTACAATGAGCAGTTCTTC.

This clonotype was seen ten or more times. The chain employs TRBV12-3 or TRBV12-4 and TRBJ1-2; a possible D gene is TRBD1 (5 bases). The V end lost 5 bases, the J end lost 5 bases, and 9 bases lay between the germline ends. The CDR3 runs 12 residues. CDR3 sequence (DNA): TGTGCCAGCAGTCAGCGACAGTATGGCTACACCTTC. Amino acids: CASSQRQYGYTF.

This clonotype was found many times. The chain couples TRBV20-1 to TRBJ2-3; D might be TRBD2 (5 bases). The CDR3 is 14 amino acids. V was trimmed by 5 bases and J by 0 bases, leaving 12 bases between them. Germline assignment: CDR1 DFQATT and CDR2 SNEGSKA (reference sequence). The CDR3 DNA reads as TGCAGTGCTTTCTTTAGCGCTAGCACAGATACGCAGTATTTT. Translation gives CSAFFSASTDTQYF.

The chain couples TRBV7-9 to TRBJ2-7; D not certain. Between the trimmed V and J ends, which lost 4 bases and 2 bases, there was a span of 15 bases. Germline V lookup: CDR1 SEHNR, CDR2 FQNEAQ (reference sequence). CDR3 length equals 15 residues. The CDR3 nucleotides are TGTGCCAGCAGCTCCCGAGGCCTCCATACCTACGAGCAGTACTTC. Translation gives CASSSRGLHTYEQYF.

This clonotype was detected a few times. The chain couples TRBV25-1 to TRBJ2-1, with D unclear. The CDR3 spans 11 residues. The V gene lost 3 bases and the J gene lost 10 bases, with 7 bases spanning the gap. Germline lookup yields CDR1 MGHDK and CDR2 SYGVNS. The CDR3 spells CASSDLQEQFF. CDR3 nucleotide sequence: TGTGCCAGCAGTGATCTCCAGGAGCAGTTCTTC.

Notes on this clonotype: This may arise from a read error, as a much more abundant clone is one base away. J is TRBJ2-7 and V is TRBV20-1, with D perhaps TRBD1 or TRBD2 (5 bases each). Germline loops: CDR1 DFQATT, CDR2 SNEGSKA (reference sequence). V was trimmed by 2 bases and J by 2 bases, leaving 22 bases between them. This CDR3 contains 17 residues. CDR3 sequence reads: CSARIGGRGGFTYEQYF. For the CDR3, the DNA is TGCAGTGCTAGAATTGGGGGTCGGGGCGGCTTCACCTACGAGCAGTACTTC.

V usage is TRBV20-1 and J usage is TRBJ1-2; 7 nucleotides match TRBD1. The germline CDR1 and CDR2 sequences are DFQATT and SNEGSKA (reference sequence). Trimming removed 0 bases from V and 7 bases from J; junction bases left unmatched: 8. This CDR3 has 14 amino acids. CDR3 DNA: TGCAGTGCTAGAGAGGAAAAAGGGGGCTTTGGCTACACCTTC. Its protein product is CSAREEKGGFGYTF.

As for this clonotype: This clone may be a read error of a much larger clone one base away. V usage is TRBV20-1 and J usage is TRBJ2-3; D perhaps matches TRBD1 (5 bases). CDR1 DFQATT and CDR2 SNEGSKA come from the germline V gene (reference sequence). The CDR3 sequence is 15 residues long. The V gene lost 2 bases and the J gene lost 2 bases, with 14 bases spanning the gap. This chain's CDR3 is CSARRGRRLTDTQYF. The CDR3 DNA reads TGCAGTGCTAGAAGGGGTAGAAGGCTCACAGATACGCAGTATTTT.

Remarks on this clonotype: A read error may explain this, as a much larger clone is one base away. The CDR3 sequence: CASSHSSGANVRTF. DNA for the CDR3: TGTGCCAGCAGCCACAGCTCTGGGGCCAACGTCCGGACTTTC. The chain joins TRBV5-5 to TRBJ2-6, with D perhaps matching TRBD1 (5 bases). This CDR3 spans 14 amino acids. Per the germline V gene, CDR1 is SGHKS and CDR2 is YYEKEE (reference sequence). The whole variable domain, filled in from reference TRBV5-5 and TRBJ2-6, reads DAGVTQSPTHLIKTRGQQVTLRCSPISGHKSVSWYQQVLGQGPQFIFQYYEKEERGRGNFPDRFSARQFPNYSSELNVNALLLGDSALYLCASSHSSGANVRTFGAGSRLTVL.

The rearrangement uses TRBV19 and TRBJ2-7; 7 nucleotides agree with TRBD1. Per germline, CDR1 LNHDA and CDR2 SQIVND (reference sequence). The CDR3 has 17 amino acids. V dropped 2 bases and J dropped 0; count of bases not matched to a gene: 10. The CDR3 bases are TGTGCCAGTAGTATAACTCCTTTTGGGACAGCCTCCTACGAGCAGTACTTC. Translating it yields CASSITPFGTASYEQYF.

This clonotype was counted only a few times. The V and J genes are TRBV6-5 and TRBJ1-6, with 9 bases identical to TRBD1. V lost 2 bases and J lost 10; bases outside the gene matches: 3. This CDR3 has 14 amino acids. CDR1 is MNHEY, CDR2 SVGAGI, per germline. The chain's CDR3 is CASSYGTGLSPLHF. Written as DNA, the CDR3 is TGTGCCAGCAGTTACGGGACAGGGCTCTCACCCCTCCACTTT.

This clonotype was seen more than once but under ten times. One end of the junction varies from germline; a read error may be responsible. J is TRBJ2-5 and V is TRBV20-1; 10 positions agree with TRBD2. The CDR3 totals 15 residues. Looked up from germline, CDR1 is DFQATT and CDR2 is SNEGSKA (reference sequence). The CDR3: CSARDSGGTEETQDF. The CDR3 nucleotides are TGCAGTGCTAGAGATAGCGGGGGGACGGAAGAGACCCAGGACTTC.

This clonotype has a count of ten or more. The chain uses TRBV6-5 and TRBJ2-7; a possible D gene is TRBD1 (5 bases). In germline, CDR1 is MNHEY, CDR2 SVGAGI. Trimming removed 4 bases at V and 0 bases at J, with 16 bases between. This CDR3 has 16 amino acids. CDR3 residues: CASSWARTKGSYEQYF. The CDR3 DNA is TGTGCCAGCAGTTGGGCCAGGACAAAGGGCTCCTACGAGCAGTACTTC.

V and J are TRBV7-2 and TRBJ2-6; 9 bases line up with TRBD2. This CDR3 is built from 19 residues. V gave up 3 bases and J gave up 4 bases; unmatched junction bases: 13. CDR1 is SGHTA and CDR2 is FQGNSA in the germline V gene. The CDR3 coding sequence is TGTGCCAGCAGCTTGCTCTTAGCGGGAGATAGATCGGGGGCCAACGTCCTGACTTTC. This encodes CASSLLLAGDRSGANVLTF.

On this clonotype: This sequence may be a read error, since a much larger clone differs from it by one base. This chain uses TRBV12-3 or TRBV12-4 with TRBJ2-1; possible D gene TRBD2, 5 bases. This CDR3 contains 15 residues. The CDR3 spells CVSSLSGIPFNEQFF. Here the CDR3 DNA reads TGTGTCAGCAGTTTATCGGGGATACCCTTCAATGAGCAGTTCTTC.

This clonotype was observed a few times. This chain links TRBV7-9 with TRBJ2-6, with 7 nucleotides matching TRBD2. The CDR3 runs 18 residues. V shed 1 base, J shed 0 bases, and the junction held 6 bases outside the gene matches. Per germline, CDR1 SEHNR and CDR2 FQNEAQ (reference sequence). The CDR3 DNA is TGTGCCAGCAGCTTAGTGATAGCGGGTTACTCTGGGGCCAACGTCCTGACTTTC. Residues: CASSLVIAGYSGANVLTF. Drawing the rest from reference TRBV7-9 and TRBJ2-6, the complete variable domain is DTGVSQNPRHKITKRGQNVTFRCDPISEHNRLYWYRQTLGQGPEFLTYFQNEAQLEKSRLLSDRFSAERPKGSFSTLEIQRTEQGDSAMYLCASSLVIAGYSGANVLTFGAGSRLTVL.

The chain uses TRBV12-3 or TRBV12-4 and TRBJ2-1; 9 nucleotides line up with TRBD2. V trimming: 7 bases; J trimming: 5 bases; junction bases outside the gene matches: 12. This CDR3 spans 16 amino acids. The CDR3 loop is CASTIRRGGAHNEQFF. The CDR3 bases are TGTGCCAGCACTATACGGCGCGGGGGGGCACACAATGAGCAGTTCTTC.